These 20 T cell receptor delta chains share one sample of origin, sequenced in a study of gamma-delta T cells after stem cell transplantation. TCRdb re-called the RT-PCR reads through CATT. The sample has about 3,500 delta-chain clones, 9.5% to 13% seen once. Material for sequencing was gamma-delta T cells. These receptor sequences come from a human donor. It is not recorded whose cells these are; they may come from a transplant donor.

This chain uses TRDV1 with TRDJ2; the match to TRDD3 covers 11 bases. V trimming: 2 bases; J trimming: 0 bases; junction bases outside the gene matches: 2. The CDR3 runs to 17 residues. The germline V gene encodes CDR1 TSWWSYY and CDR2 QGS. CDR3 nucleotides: TGTGCTCTTGGGGAAAGACTGGGGGATACTTTGACAGCACAACTCTTCTTT. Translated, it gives CALGERLGDTLTAQLFF.

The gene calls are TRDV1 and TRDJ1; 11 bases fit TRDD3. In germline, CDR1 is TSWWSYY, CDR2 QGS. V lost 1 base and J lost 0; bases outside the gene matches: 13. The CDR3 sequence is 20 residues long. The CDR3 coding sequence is TGTGCTCTTGGGGAACCCTCCGGGCTAGTACTGGGGGATAACACCGATAAACTCATCTTT. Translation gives CALGEPSGLVLGDNTDKLIF.

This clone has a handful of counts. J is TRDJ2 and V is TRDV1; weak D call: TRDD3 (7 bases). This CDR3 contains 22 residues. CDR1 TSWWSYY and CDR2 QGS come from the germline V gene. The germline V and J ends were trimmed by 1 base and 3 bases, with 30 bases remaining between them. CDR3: CALGEPKYFLTRGMSLTAQLFF. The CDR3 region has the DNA TGTGCTCTTGGGGAACCGAAATACTTCCTTACCCGGGGGATGAGTCTGACAGCACAACTCTTCTTT.

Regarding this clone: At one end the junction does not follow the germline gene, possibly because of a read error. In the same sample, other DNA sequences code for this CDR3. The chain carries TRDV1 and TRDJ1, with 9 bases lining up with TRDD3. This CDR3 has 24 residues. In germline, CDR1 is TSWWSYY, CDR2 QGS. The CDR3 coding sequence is TGTGCTCCTGGGGCCACCCCTCCACACGTCCCATCTGTACTGGGGGAACCGTTTATCGATAAGCTCATCTTT. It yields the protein CAPGATPPHVPSVLGEPFIDKLIF.

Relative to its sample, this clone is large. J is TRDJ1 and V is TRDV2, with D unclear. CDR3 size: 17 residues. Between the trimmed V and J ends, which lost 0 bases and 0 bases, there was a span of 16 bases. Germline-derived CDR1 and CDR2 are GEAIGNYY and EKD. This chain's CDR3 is CACDTGRAPLYTDKLIF. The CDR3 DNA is TGTGCCTGTGACACCGGCCGGGCCCCCTTGTACACCGATAAACTCATCTTT.

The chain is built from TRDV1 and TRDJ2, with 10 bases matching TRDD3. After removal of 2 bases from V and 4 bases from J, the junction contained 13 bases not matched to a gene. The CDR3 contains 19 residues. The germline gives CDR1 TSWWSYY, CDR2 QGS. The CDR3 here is CALGEGFLLLGDPTAQLFF. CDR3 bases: TGTGCTCTTGGGGAAGGTTTCCTTTTACTGGGGGATCCGACAGCACAACTCTTCTTT.

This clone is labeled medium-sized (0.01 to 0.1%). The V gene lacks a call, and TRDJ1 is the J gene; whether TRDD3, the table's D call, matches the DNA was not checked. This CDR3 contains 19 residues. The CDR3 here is CAASEKLGDTRLYTDKLIF. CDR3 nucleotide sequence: TGTGCAGCAAGCGAGAAACTGGGGGATACCCGCCTGTACACCGATAAACTCATCTTT.

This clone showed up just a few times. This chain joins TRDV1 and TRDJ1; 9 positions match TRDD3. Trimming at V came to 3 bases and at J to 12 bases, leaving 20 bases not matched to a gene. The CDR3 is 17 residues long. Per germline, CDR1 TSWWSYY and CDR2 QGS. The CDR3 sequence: CALGERLGVGDMKKVIF. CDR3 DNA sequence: TGTGCTCTTGGGGAGCGACTAGGGGTGGGGGATATGAAAAAGGTCATCTTT.

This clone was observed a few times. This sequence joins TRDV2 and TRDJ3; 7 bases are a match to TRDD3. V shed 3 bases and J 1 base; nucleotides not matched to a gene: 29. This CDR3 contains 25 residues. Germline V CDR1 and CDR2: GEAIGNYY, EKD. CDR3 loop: CACDRAFPAGGPKKGESWDTRQMFF. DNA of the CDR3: TGTGCCTGTGACCGCGCTTTTCCCGCTGGGGGCCCAAAGAAAGGGGAGTCCTGGGACACCCGACAGATGTTTTTC.

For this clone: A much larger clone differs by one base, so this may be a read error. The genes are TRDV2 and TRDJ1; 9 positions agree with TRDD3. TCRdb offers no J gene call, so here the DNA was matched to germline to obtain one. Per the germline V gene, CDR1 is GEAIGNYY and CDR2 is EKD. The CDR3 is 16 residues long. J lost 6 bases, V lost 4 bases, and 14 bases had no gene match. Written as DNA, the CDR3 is TGTGCCTGTGAAACCTGGGGGATCTGGGCCACGCATAAACTCATCTTT. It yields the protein CACETWGIWATHKLIF.

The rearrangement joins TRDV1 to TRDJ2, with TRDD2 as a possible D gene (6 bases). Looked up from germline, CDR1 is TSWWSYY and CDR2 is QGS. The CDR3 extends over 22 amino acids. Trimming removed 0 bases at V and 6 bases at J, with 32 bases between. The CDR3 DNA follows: TGTGCTCTTGGGGAACTCCTGCCGCCCCTGGCCTTCCCTCCTGGAGGTCCAGCACAACTCTTCTTT. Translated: CALGELLPPLAFPPGGPAQLFF.

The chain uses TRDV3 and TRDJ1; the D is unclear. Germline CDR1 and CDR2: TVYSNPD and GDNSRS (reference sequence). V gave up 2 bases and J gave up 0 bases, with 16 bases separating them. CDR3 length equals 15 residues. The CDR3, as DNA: TGTGCCTTTTCCGGCCTGGTAACGTACACCGATAAACTCATCTTT. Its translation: CAFSGLVTYTDKLIF.

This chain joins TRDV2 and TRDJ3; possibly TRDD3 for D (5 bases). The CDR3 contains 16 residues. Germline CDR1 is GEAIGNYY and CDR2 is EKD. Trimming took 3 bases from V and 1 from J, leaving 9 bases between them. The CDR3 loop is CACDSRGSWDTRQMFF. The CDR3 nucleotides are TGTGCCTGTGACTCCCGGGGATCCTGGGACACCCGACAGATGTTTTTC.

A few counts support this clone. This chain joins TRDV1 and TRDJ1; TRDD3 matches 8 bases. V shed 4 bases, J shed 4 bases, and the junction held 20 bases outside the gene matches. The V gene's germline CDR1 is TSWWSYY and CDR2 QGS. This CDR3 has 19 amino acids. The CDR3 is CALGGLFLSLGILRDKLIF. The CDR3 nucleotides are TGTGCTCTTGGGGGACTTTTCCTAAGTCTGGGGATACTTCGCGATAAACTCATCTTT.

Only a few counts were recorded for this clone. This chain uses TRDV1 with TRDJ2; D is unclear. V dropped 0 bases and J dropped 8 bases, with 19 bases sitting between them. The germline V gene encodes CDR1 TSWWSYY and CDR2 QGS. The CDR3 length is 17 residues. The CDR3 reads CALGELIIFPIEAQLFF. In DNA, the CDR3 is TGTGCTCTTGGGGAACTGATCATTTTCCCCATAGAGGCACAACTCTTCTTT.

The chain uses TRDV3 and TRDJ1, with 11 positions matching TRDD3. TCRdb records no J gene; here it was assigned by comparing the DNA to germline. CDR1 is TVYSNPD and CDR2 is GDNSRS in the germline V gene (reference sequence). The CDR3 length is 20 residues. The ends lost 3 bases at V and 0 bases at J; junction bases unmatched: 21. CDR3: CAFPLYGLRWGIRDTDKLIF. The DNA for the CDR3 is TGTGCCTTCCCCCTGTACGGTTTAAGGTGGGGGATACGGGACACCGATAAACTCATCTTT. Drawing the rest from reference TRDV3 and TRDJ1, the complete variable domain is CDKVTQSSPDQTVASGSEVVLLCTYDTVYSNPDLFWYRIRPDYSFQFVFYGDNSRSEGADFTQGRFSVKHILTQKAFHLVISPVRTEDSATYYCAFPLYGLRWGIRDTDKLIFGKGTRVTVEP.

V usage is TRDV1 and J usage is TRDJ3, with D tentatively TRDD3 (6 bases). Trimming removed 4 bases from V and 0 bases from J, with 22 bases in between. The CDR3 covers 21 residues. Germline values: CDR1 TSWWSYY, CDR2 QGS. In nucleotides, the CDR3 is TGTGCTCTTGGGGCATCCTTACCTGGGGATTCAAGCTCCTGGGACACCCGACAGATGTTTTTC. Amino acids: CALGASLPGDSSSWDTRQMFF.

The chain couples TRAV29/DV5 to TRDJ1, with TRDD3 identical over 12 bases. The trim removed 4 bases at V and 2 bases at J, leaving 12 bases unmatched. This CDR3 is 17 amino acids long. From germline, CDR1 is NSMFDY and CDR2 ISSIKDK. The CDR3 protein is CAAGILGDTQQTDKLIF. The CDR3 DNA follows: TGTGCAGCAGGGATACTGGGGGATACCCAACAAACCGATAAACTCATCTTT.

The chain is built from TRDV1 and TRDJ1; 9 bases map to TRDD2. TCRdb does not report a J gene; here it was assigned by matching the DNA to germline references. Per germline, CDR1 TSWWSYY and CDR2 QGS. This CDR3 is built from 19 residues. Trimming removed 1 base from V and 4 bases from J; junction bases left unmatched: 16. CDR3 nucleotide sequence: TGTGCTCTTGGGGAACCGACCACCTTCCTACAGTCCTACATCGATAAACTCATCTTT. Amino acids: CALGEPTTFLQSYIDKLIF.

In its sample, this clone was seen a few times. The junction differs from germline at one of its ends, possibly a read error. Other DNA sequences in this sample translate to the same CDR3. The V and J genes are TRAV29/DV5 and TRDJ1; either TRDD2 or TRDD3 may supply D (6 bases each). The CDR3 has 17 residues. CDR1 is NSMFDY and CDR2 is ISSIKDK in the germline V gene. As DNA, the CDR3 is TGCGCAGCAAGCCACCTTCCGATAACCGATGATACGGTTAAACTCATCTTT. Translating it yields CAASHLPITDDTVKLIF.